Listed here are 7 T cell receptor beta chains from one sample, sequenced in a study of blood T cells in healthy people across ages. For the second PCR, which ran for 7 to 11 cycles, a sample-barcoded 5' primer and a J-beta primer mix were used. TCRdb reanalysed the 5' RACE reads using MiXCR and keeps one entry per CDR3 protein. The sample shows fewer than 1,200,000 distinct CDR3 sequences, approximately 25% of them seen only once. The sample also formed part of further work on T cells of mothers and their children.

The sequenced sample consisted of blood. The receptors originated from a girl aged 2 to 10 in good health.

This clonotype was seen once. The V gene is TRBV20-1, the J gene TRBJ1-5, with a weak D call TRBD1 (6 bases). This CDR3 contains 13 residues. Germline CDR1 reads DFQATT; CDR2 reads SNEGSKA (reference sequence). CDR3 DNA sequence: TGCAGCGGGAAGGGGGAGAAGGAACAGCCCCAGCATTTT. This sequence encodes CSGKGEKEQPQHF.

The chain links TRBV2 to TRBJ2-3, with TRBD1 identical over 7 bases. Germline V lookup: CDR1 SNHLY, CDR2 FYNNEI. There are 15 residues in the CDR3. Unmatched junction bases numbered 6, after V lost 3 bases and J lost 3 bases. DNA of the CDR3: TGTGCCAGCAGTGATCGGGACAGCTTAACAGATACGCAGTATTTT. Its translation: CASSDRDSLTDTQYF.

This chain joins TRBV6-5 and TRBJ1-2; 10 bases line up with TRBD1. The length of the CDR3 is 13 residues. Trimming removed 5 bases from V and 8 bases from J; junction bases left unmatched: 5. Germline V gene sequence: CDR1 MNHEY, CDR2 SVGAGI. The CDR3 bases are TGTGCCAGCAGTAAGGACAGGGGGAACGGCTACACCTTC. It encodes CASSKDRGNGYTF.

J is TRBJ2-7 and V is TRBV7-9, with D unresolved. The V end lost 1 base, the J end lost 6 bases, and 16 bases lay between the germline ends. Germline-derived CDR1 and CDR2 are SEHNR and FQNEAQ (reference sequence). This CDR3 spans 15 amino acids. The CDR3 bases are TGTGCCAGCAGCTTAGTAGGTTCAAATCAGATCGAGCAGTACTTC. Residues: CASSLVGSNQIEQYF.

The rearrangement uses TRBV5-4 and TRBJ1-6; 7 bases are a match to TRBD1. This CDR3 comprises 15 residues. The V gene's germline CDR1 is SGHNT and CDR2 YYREEE (reference sequence). The V segment lost 9 bases and the J segment 3 bases; nucleotides outside the gene matches: 9. In DNA form, the CDR3 reads TGTGCCACTACGCCCGGGACAGACTATAATTCACCCCTCCACTTT. This sequence encodes CATTPGTDYNSPLHF. The whole variable domain, filled in from reference TRBV5-4 and TRBJ1-6, reads ETGVTQSPTHLIKTRGQQVTLRCSSQSGHNTVSWYQQALGQGPQFIFQYYREEENGRGNFPPRFSGLQFPNYSSELNVNALELDDSALYLCATTPGTDYNSPLHFGNGTRLTVT.

This clonotype has a handful of counts. The CDR3 nucleotides are TGCAGTGCCCCCTTCAGCAATGAGCAGTTCTTC. Translation gives CSAPFSNEQFF. This chain uses TRBV20-1 with TRBJ2-5; D is unclear. TRBJ2-1 matches the DNA end more closely, so the J call is doubtful. The CDR3 sequence is 11 residues long. Germline CDR1 is DFQATT and CDR2 is SNEGSKA (reference sequence).

A few counts support this clonotype. The chain has TRBV10-3 and TRBJ2-1, with TRBD1 identical over 12 bases. CDR3 length equals 15 residues. V lost 0 bases, J lost 6 bases, and 0 bases stayed unmatched. CDR1 is ENHRY, CDR2 SYGVKD, per germline. The CDR3 protein is CAISESGQGANEQFF. The DNA of the CDR3 is TGTGCCATCAGTGAGTCGGGACAGGGGGCCAATGAGCAGTTCTTC.